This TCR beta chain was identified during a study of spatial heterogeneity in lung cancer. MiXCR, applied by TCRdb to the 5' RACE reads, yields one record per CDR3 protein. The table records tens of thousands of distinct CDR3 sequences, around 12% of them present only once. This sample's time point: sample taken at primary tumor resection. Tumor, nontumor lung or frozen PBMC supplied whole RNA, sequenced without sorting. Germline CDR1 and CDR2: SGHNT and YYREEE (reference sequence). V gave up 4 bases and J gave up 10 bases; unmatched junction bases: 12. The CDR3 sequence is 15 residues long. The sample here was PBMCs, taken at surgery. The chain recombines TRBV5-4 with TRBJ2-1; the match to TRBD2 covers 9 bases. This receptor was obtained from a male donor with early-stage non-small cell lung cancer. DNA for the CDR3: TGTGCCAGCAGCCCCGTCCCGGGACTAGCACAGGAGCAGTTCTTC. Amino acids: CASSPVPGLAQEQFF. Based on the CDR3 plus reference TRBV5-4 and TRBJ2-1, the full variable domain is ETGVTQSPTHLIKTRGQQVTLRCSSQSGHNTVSWYQQALGQGPQFIFQYYREEENGRGNFPPRFSGLQFPNYSSELNVNALELDDSALYLCASSPVPGLAQEQFFGPGTRLTVL.